Below, 19 T cell receptor beta chains from the same sample are listed, as sequenced in a study of CD8 T cells in ankylosing spondylitis. TCRdb passed the 5' RACE reads through MiXCR, listing each CDR3 protein once. The profile covers 150,000 to 200,000 distinct CDR3 sequences, with about 20% appearing a single time and 3.5% to 5% taken by the ten largest. Sequencing was done on a sample of blood, either unsorted or a sorted T cell fraction (not recorded which). These receptors were collected from a male donor aged 5 to 30 with ankylosing spondylitis or in good health (not recorded which).

This clonotype was recorded at least ten times. The chain recombines TRBV27 with TRBJ1-6; possibly TRBD1 for D (5 bases). The CDR3 covers 15 residues. Looked up from germline, CDR1 is MNHEY and CDR2 is SMNVEV (reference sequence). Trimming removed 1 base at V and 9 bases at J, with 13 bases between. The CDR3 spells CASSLFGQGGSPLHF. For the CDR3, the DNA is TGTGCCAGCAGTTTATTCGGCCAGGGCGGTTCACCCCTCCACTTT.

This clonotype occurred many times. The rearrangement uses TRBV5-1 and TRBJ2-7; possibly TRBD1 for D (5 bases). The germline V gene has CDR1 SGHRS and CDR2 YFSETQ. The CDR3 length is 16 residues. V dropped 3 bases and J dropped 5 bases, with 21 bases sitting between them. CDR3 loop: CASSWGTGVYMDEQYF. DNA of the CDR3: TGCGCCAGCAGCTGGGGAACAGGTGTTTATATGGACGAGCAGTACTTC.

In its sample, this clonotype was seen many times. The chain has TRBV12-3 or TRBV12-4 and TRBJ2-6, with TRBD2 as a possible D gene (5 bases). Trimming stripped 5 bases from V and 3 bases from J, with 17 bases between. This CDR3 is built from 17 residues. CDR3 sequence reads: CASSPWEFWGGANVLTF. The CDR3 DNA reads as TGTGCCAGCAGTCCCTGGGAGTTTTGGGGTGGGGCCAACGTCCTGACTTTC.

There are many counts of this clonotype. The chain carries TRBV20-1 and TRBJ2-5; D is unclear. CDR3 size: 13 residues. The germline V and J ends were trimmed by 3 bases and 1 base, with 9 bases remaining between them. The germline V gene encodes CDR1 DFQATT and CDR2 SNEGSKA (reference sequence). CDR3 DNA: TGCAGTGCTAGTGTAGGGCTCCAAGAGACCCAGTACTTC. It codes for CSASVGLQETQYF.

In its sample, this clonotype was seen many times. The chain employs TRBV5-1 and TRBJ2-7, with D perhaps assigned TRBD1 or TRBD2 (7 bases each). CDR3 length: 14 amino acids. The V and J ends lost 2 bases and 3 bases respectively, with 12 bases between them. Germline CDR1 is SGHRS and CDR2 is YFSETQ. The CDR3 here is CASSFSGTDYEQYF. The CDR3 DNA sequence: TGCGCCAGCAGCTTCAGCGGGACAGACTACGAGCAGTACTTC.

This clonotype was seen a few times. The chain has TRBV4-1 and TRBJ2-2; TRBD2 matches 13 bases. V trimming: 3 bases; J trimming: 4 bases; junction bases outside the gene matches: 2. Looked up from germline, CDR1 is MGHRA and CDR2 is YSYEKL. CDR3 length: 16 residues. The CDR3: CASSHRLAGGTGELFF. CDR3 nucleotide sequence: TGCGCCAGCAGCCACCGACTAGCGGGAGGCACCGGGGAGCTGTTTTTT.

This clonotype was seen repeatedly, ten times or more. The genes are TRBV10-3 and TRBJ1-1; TRBD1 agrees at 7 bases. The junction had 7 bases not matched to a gene; V was cut back by 8 bases and J by 4 bases. The CDR3 contains 13 residues. CDR1 is ENHRY and CDR2 is SYGVKD in the germline V gene. The DNA of the CDR3 is TGTGCCATCTCGACAGGGCACACCACTGAAGCTTTCTTT. Translated, it gives CAISTGHTTEAFF.

The chain employs TRBV9 and TRBJ1-3; the D gene is possibly TRBD1 (5 bases). This CDR3 contains 16 residues. Germline V gene lookup returns CDR1 SGDLS and CDR2 YYNGEE. Trimming removed 3 bases at V and 2 bases at J, with 15 bases between. In nucleotides, the CDR3 is TGTGCCAGCAGCGAGAGGGGTCCGGCCCCTGGAAACACCATATATTTT. Translated: CASSERGPAPGNTIYF.

This clonotype was seen ten or more times. The chain couples TRBV27 to TRBJ1-1; D gene uncertain. V was trimmed by 11 bases and J by 5 bases, leaving 12 bases between them. CDR3 length equals 11 residues. Germline CDR1 reads MNHEY; CDR2 reads SMNVEV (reference sequence). The CDR3 loop is CAVGIGTEAFF. Written as DNA, the CDR3 is TGTGCCGTAGGTATAGGAACTGAAGCTTTCTTT.

This clonotype was recorded at least ten times. V usage is TRBV9 and J usage is TRBJ2-1, with 10 bases lining up with TRBD1. Germline V gene data show CDR1 as SGDLS and CDR2 as YYNGEE. J gave up 7 bases and V 3 bases, and 4 bases lay outside the gene matches. The CDR3 totals 14 residues. The CDR3, as DNA: TGTGCCAGCAGCGGACAGGGGGCTGCAAATGAGCAGTTCTTC. Protein product: CASSGQGAANEQFF.

The chain recombines TRBV12-3 or TRBV12-4 with TRBJ2-1, with TRBD1 matching 7 bases. CDR3 size: 15 residues. V gave up 4 bases and J gave up 3 bases; unmatched junction bases: 6. CDR3 loop: CASSYDRAIYNEQFF. CDR3 bases: TGTGCCAGCAGTTACGACAGGGCTATCTACAATGAGCAGTTCTTC.

This clonotype was counted ten times or more. V and J are TRBV12-3 or TRBV12-4 and TRBJ2-2; 9 bases map to TRBD1. V gave up 6 bases and J gave up 8 bases; unmatched junction bases: 16. The CDR3 is 17 residues long. CDR3 amino acids: CASSPPTPGQGVGELFF. The CDR3 region has the DNA TGTGCCAGCAGCCCCCCTACTCCGGGACAGGGTGTGGGGGAGCTGTTTTTT.

This clonotype was seen many times. V usage is TRBV5-6 and J usage is TRBJ2-7; the match to TRBD2 covers 15 bases. J lost 7 bases, V lost 2 bases, and 7 bases had no gene match. The CDR3 sequence is 16 residues long. Germline CDR1 and CDR2: SGHDT and YYEEEE. The CDR3 sequence: CASSFWTSGRVGEQYV. In DNA form, the CDR3 reads TGTGCCAGCAGCTTTTGGACTAGCGGGAGGGTTGGGGAGCAGTACGTC.

This clonotype occurred a few times. V usage is TRBV5-6 and J usage is TRBJ2-3; D is ambiguous. V was trimmed by 0 bases and J by 2 bases, leaving 10 bases between them. The CDR3 length is 15 residues. Germline V gene data show CDR1 as SGHDT and CDR2 as YYEEEE. For the CDR3, the DNA is TGTGCCAGCAGCTTGGAGCAGTCATACACAGATACGCAGTATTTT. It specifies CASSLEQSYTDTQYF.

CDR3 amino acids: CSALGGSLTDTQYF. The CDR3, as DNA: TGCAGCGCTCTAGGCGGGAGTCTGACAGATACGCAGTATTTT. The chain links TRBV29-1 to TRBJ2-3; 7 positions agree with TRBD2. Per the germline V gene, CDR1 is SQVTM and CDR2 is ANQGSEA. The CDR3 is made up of 14 amino acids. V shed 7 bases, J shed 3 bases, and the junction held 10 bases outside the gene matches.

In its sample, this clonotype was seen many times. The chain uses TRBV28 and TRBJ2-7; 14 bases map to TRBD2. After removal of 2 bases from V and 4 bases from J, the junction contained 13 bases not matched to a gene. Germline CDR1 MDHEN, CDR2 SYDVKM. The CDR3 is 19 residues long. CDR3 amino acids: CASSLSWRGTSGSRYEQYF. In nucleotides, the CDR3 is TGTGCCAGCAGTTTAAGTTGGAGGGGGACTAGCGGGAGTAGATACGAGCAGTACTTC. The full variable domain, rest sourced from reference TRBV28 and TRBJ2-7, is DVKVTQSSRYLVKRTGEKVFLECVQDMDHENMFWYRQDPGLGLRLIYFSYDVKMKEKGDIPEGYSVSREKKERFSLILESASTNQTSMYLCASSLSWRGTSGSRYEQYFGPGTRLTVT.

This clonotype was recorded at least ten times. The chain recombines TRBV14 with TRBJ2-5, with 11 bases fitting TRBD2. Germline V CDR1 and CDR2: SGHDN, FVKESK. The CDR3 extends over 16 amino acids. The V segment lost 3 bases and the J segment 3 bases; nucleotides outside the gene matches: 6. This chain's CDR3 is CASSHRLGLAEETQYF. The DNA for the CDR3 is TGTGCCAGCAGCCACCGATTGGGACTAGCGGAAGAGACCCAGTACTTC.

This clonotype was seen at least ten times. The rearrangement joins TRBV7-2 to TRBJ2-7, with 11 positions matching TRBD2. CDR3 length equals 15 residues. CDR1 and CDR2 from the germline V gene are SGHTA and FQGNSA. V was pared by 5 bases and J by 1 base, with 4 bases of the junction left unmatched. The DNA of the CDR3 is TGTGCCAGCAGCGTAGTAGCGGGGGGGTCCTACGAGCAGTACTTC. Its translation: CASSVVAGGSYEQYF.

This clonotype has a count of ten or more. This chain uses TRBV4-1 with TRBJ1-1; 8 bases fit TRBD1. Germline CDR1 reads MGHRA; CDR2 reads YSYEKL. The CDR3 has 15 residues. V trimming: 1 base; J trimming: 4 bases; junction bases outside the gene matches: 5. This CDR3 reads CASSQAATGVTEAFF. DNA for the CDR3: TGCGCCAGCAGCCAAGCCGCGACAGGGGTCACTGAAGCTTTCTTT.